One and the same sample provided the 5 T cell receptor beta chains below, sequenced in a study of shared clonotypes between healthy human individuals. This table comes from immunoSEQ multiplex PCR, and its TCRdb copy is limited to in-frame clones, with some not included. The sample records millions of clones, approximately 94% being singletons. Sequencing was carried out using naive CD4+ T cells sorted from blood. The subset is: CD45RA+ positively selected. The receptors shown here come from a man younger than 35 in good health.

The chain recombines TRBV14 with TRBJ2-2; D uncertain. V was shortened by 2 bases and J by 4 bases, with 5 bases between the two germline ends. Per germline, CDR1 SGHDN and CDR2 FVKESK. CDR3 length equals 13 residues. The CDR3 sequence is CASSQLTTGELFF. In DNA, the CDR3 is TGTGCCAGCAGCCAATTAACCACCGGGGAGCTGTTTTTT.

The chain has TRBV10-3 and TRBJ2-1; 8 bases fit TRBD2. V lost 3 bases, J lost 6 bases, and 7 bases stayed unmatched. This CDR3 spans 15 amino acids. The germline V gene has CDR1 ENHRY and CDR2 SYGVKD. CDR3 sequence: CAISEAWTSSNEQFF. As DNA, the CDR3 is TGTGCCATCAGTGAAGCCTGGACTAGCTCCAATGAGCAGTTCTTC.

The chain employs TRBV12-5 and TRBJ2-2; 7 positions match TRBD1. Unmatched junction bases numbered 6, after V lost 5 bases and J lost 6 bases. The CDR3 covers 14 residues. Looked up from germline, CDR1 is LGHNT and CDR2 is FRNRAP. CDR3 bases: TGTGCTAGTGGTACGGGACAGTCGGCCGGGGAGCTGTTTTTT. As protein: CASGTGQSAGELFF.

The chain is built from TRBV30 and TRBJ2-7; 7 positions agree with TRBD1. Unmatched junction bases numbered 4, after V lost 2 bases and J lost 0 bases. The V gene's germline CDR1 is GTSNPN and CDR2 SVGIG (reference sequence). The length of the CDR3 is 14 residues. DNA for the CDR3: TGTGCCTGGAGTCAACAGGGGAGCTCCTACGAGCAGTACTTC. It translates to CAWSQQGSSYEQYF.

The gene calls are TRBV7-9 and TRBJ1-1; D possibly corresponds to TRBD1 (5 bases). The V gene's germline CDR1 is SEHNR and CDR2 FQNEAQ (reference sequence). The CDR3 is made up of 14 amino acids. V lost 6 bases and J 1 base, leaving 12 bases between the germline ends. CDR3 sequence reads: CASRLRDGNTEAFF. The CDR3 DNA sequence: TGTGCCAGCAGACTCCGGGACGGGAACACTGAAGCTTTCTTT. Full variable domain (missing parts from reference TRBV7-9 and TRBJ1-1): DTGVSQNPRHKITKRGQNVTFRCDPISEHNRLYWYRQTLGQGPEFLTYFQNEAQLEKSRLLSDRFSAERPKGSFSTLEIQRTEQGDSAMYLCASRLRDGNTEAFFGQGTRLTVV.